Listed below are T cell receptor beta chains from one sample, sequenced in a study of CD8 T cells in ankylosing spondylitis. Via MiXCR, TCRdb re-called the 5' RACE reads, giving one row per CDR3 protein. The sample records a few hundred thousand distinct CDR3 sequences, 6.5% to 10% being singletons. The sequenced material came from blood, either unsorted or a sorted T cell fraction (not recorded which). Receptor source: a male donor with ankylosing spondylitis. Each CDR3 is given without its conserved first and last residue.

J | V | CDR3
TRBJ2-3 | TRBV20-1 | SAPPGEGLTDTQY
TRBJ2-7 | TRBV28 | RTGGTGGFEQY
TRBJ2-7 | TRBV7-6 | ASSLARGREQY
TRBJ2-1 | TRBV25-1 | ASSEASGLSYNEQF
TRBJ1-2 | TRBV10-1 | ASRHRDRYGYT
TRBJ2-3 | TRBV20-1 | SALAGSTDTQY
TRBJ2-1 | TRBV7-9 | ASSPGPRGNEQF
TRBJ1-5 | TRBV20-1 | SARETGVRPQH
TRBJ2-7 | TRBV12-3/TRBV12-4 | ASSASGLSYEQY
TRBJ2-7 | TRBV12-3/TRBV12-4 | ASSLPGGHSYEQY
TRBJ2-2 | TRBV4-2 | ASSPGLADKAGELF
TRBJ2-1 | TRBV27 | ASSSSRGNEQF
TRBJ2-5 | TRBV10-3 | AISDWSSSETQY
TRBJ2-7 | TRBV20-1 | SARDMGQGNYEQY
TRBJ2-7 | TRBV11-2 | ASSLGGGSTPYEQY
TRBJ2-5 | TRBV20-1 | SARVAGEYQETQY
TRBJ2-3 | TRBV21-1 | ASSDPGGSPTDTQY
TRBJ2-2 | TRBV7-3 | ASSPRIGFTGELF
TRBJ2-7 | TRBV28 | ASSLSVGGVMSHEQY
TRBJ1-2 | TRBV6-1 | ASSDRTYGYT
TRBJ1-2 | TRBV29-1 | SVDKVGYGYT
TRBJ2-7 | TRBV4-3 | ASSQDAEATYEQY
TRBJ1-1 | TRBV12-3/TRBV12-4 | ASSPQGLGTEAF
TRBJ2-1 | TRBV12-3/TRBV12-4 | ASRLAGRHNEEF
TRBJ2-7 | TRBV29-1 | SVERLAGGLYEQY
TRBJ2-7 | TRBV10-3 | AISVNLDSYEQY